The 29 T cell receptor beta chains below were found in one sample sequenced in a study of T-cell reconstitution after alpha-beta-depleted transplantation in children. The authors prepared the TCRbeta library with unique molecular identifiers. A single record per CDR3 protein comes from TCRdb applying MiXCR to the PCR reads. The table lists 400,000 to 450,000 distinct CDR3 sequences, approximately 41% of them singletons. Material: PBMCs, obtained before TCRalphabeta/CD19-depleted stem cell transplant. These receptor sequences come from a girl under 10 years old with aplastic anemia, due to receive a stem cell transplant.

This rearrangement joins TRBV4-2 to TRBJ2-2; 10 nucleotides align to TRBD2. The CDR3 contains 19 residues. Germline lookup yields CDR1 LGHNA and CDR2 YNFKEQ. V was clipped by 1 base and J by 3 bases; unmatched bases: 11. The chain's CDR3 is CASSQVPAGGPVDTGELFF. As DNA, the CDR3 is TGTGCCAGCAGCCAAGTACCAGCGGGGGGGCCAGTGGACACCGGGGAGCTGTTTTTT.

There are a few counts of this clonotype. The CDR3 is CSAREIGTGGNTQYF. The CDR3 bases are TGCAGTGCTAGAGAGATCGGGACAGGGGGGAATACGCAGTATTTT. The chain employs TRBV20-1 and TRBJ2-3; 11 bases are shared with TRBD1. The germline V gene encodes CDR1 DFQATT and CDR2 SNEGSKA (reference sequence). After removal of 0 bases from V and 7 bases from J, the junction contained 6 bases not matched to a gene. The CDR3 extends over 15 amino acids.

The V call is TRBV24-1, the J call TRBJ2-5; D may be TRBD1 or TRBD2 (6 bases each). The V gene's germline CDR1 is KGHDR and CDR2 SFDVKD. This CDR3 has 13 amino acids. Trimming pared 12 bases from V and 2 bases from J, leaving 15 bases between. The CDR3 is CASGTGQQETQYF. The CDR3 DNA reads TGTGCCTCTGGGACTGGACAGCAAGAGACCCAGTACTTC.

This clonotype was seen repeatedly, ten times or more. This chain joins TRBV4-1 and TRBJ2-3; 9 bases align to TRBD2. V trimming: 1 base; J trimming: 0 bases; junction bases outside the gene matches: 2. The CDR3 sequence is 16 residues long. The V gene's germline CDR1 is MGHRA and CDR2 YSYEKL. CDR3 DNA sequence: TGCGCCAGCAGCCAAGGGAGCGGGGGGAGCACAGATACGCAGTATTTT. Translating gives CASSQGSGGSTDTQYF.

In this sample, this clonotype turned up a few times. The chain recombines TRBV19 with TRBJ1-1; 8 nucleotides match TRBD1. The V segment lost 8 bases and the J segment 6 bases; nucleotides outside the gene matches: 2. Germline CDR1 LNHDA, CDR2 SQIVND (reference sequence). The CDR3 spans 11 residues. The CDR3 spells CASDRGAEAFF. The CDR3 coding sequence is TGTGCCAGTGACAGGGGAGCTGAAGCTTTCTTT.

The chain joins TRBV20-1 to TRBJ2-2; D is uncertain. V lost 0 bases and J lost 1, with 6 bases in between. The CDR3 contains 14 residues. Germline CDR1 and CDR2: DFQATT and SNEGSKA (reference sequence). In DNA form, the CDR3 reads TGCAGTGCTAGAGAGAGAAGGAACACCGGGGAGCTGTTTTTT. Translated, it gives CSARERRNTGELFF.

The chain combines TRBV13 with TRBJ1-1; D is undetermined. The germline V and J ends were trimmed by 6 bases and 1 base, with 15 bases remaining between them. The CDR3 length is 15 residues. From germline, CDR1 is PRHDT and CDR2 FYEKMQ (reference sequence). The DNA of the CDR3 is TGTGCCAGCAGGAAGGTGGCGAACACGAACACTGAAGCTTTCTTT. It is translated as CASRKVANTNTEAFF. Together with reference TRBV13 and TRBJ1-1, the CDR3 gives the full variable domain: AAGVIQSPRHLIKEKRETATLKCYPIPRHDTVYWYQQGPGQDPQFLISFYEKMQSDKGSIPDRFSAQQFSDYHSELNMSSLELGDSALYFCASRKVANTNTEAFFGQGTRLTVV.

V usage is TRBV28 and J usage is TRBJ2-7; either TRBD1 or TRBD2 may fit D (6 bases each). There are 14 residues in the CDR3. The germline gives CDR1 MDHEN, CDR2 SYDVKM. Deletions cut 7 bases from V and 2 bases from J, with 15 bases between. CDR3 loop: CASTAEGHTYEQYF. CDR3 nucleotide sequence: TGTGCCAGCACCGCGGAGGGACACACCTACGAGCAGTACTTC.

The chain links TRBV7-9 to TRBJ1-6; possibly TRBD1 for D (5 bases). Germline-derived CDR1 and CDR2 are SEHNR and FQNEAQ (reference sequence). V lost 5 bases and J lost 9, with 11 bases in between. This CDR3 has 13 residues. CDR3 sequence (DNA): TGTGCCAGCAGCGAGACAGCTGGTTCACCCCTCCACTTT. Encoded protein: CASSETAGSPLHF.

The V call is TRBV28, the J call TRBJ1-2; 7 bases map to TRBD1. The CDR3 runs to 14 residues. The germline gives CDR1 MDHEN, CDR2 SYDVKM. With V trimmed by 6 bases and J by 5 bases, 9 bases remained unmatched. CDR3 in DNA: TGTGCCAGCAGGTACCGGGACAGAATTTATGGCTACACCTTC. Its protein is CASRYRDRIYGYTF.

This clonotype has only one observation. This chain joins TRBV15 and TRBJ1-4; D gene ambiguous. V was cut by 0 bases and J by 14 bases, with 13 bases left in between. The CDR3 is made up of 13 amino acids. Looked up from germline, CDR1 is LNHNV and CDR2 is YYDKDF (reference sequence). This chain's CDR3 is CATSRDRIAVLFF. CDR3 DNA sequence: TGTGCCACCAGCAGAGATCGGATTGCGGTTCTGTTTTTT.

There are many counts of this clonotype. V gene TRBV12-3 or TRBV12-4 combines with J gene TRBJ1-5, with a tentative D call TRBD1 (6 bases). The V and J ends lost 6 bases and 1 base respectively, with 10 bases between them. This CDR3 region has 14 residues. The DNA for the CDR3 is TGTGCCAGCAGCCGCGGACAGAGCAATCAGCCCCAGCATTTT. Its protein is CASSRGQSNQPQHF.

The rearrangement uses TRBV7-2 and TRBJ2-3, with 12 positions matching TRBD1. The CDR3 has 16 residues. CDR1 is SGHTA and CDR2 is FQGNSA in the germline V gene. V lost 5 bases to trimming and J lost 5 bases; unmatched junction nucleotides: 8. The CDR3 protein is CASSLGTGGRRDTQYF. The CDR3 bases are TGTGCCAGCAGCCTTGGGACAGGGGGCCGCAGAGATACGCAGTATTTT.

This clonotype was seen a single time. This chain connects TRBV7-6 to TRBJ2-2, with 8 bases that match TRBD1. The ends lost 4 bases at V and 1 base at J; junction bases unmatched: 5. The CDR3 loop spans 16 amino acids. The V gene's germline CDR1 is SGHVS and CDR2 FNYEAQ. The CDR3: CASSSDRGKNTGELFF. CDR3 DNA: TGTGCCAGCAGCTCTGACAGGGGAAAGAACACCGGGGAGCTGTTTTTT.

CDR3 sequence: CASSSYAGGQDEQFF. The CDR3 coding sequence is TGCGCCAGCAGCTCGTACGCGGGAGGGCAGGATGAGCAGTTCTTC. V usage is TRBV5-1 and J usage is TRBJ2-1; 9 bases match TRBD2. J lost 8 bases, V lost 3 bases, and 9 bases had no gene match. The germline CDR1 and CDR2 sequences are SGHRS and YFSETQ. The CDR3 totals 15 residues.

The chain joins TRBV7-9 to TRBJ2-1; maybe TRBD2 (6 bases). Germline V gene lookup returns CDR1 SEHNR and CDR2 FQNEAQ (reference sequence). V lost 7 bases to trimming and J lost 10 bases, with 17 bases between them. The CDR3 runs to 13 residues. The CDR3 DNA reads TGTGCCAGCACCCCTGGGGGGTACGGGGAGCAGTTCTTC. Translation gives CASTPGGYGEQFF. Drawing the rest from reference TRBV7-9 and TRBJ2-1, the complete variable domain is DTGVSQNPRHKITKRGQNVTFRCDPISEHNRLYWYRQTLGQGPEFLTYFQNEAQLEKSRLLSDRFSAERPKGSFSTLEIQRTEQGDSAMYLCASTPGGYGEQFFGPGTRLTVL.

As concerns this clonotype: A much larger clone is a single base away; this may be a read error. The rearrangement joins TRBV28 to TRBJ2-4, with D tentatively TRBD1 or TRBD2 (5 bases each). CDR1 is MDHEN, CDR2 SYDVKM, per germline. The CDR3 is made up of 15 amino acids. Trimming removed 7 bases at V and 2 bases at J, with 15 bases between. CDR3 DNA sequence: TGTGCCAGCACCCTGAGGGGCGTATCCAAAAACATTCAGTACTTC. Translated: CASTLRGVSKNIQYF.

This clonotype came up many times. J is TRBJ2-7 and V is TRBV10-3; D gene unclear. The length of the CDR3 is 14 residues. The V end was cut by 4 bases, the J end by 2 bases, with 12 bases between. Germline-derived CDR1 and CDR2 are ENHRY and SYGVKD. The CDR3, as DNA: TGTGCCATCAGTGGCCAGGTCCAAGCCTACGAGCAGTACTTC. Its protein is CAISGQVQAYEQYF.

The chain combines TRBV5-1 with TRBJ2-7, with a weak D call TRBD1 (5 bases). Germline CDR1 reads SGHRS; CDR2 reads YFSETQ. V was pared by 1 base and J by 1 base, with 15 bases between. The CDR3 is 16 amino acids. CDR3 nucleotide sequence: TGCGCCAGCAGCTTGCTAGGGGAAGGTTGGTCCTACGAGCAGTACTTC. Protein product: CASSLLGEGWSYEQYF.

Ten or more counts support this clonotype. CDR3 loop: CASSLGGDHSYEQYF. In DNA, the CDR3 is TGTGCCAGCAGCTTAGGTGGGGACCACTCCTACGAGCAGTACTTC. The gene calls are TRBV11-2 and TRBJ2-7; perhaps D is TRBD1 or TRBD2 (5 bases each). Germline loops: CDR1 SGHAT, CDR2 FQNNGV. V gave up 1 base and J gave up 0 bases, with 10 bases separating them. The length of the CDR3 is 15 residues.

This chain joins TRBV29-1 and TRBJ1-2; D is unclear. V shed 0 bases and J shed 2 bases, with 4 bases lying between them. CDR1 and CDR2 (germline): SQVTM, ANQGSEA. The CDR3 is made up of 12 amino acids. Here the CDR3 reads CSVEDGNYGYTF. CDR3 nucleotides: TGCAGCGTTGAAGACGGCAACTATGGCTACACCTTC.

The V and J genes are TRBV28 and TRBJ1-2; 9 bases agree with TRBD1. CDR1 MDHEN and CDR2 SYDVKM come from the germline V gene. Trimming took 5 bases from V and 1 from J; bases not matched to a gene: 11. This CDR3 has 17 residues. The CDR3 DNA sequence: TGTGCCAGCAGTCCACACGGACAGGGGATGATTAACTATGGCTACACCTTC. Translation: CASSPHGQGMINYGYTF.

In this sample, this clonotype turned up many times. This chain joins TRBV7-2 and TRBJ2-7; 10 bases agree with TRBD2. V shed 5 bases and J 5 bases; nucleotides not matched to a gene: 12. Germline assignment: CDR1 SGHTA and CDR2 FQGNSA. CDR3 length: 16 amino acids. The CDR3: CASSLEVAGGSNEQYF. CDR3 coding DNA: TGTGCCAGCAGCCTAGAGGTAGCGGGGGGTTCTAACGAGCAGTACTTC.

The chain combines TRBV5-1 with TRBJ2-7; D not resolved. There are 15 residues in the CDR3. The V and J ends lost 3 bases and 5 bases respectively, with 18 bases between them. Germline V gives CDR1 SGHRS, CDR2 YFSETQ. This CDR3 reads CASSSTEGRSDEQYF. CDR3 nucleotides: TGCGCCAGCAGCTCGACCGAAGGTCGGTCGGACGAGCAGTACTTC.

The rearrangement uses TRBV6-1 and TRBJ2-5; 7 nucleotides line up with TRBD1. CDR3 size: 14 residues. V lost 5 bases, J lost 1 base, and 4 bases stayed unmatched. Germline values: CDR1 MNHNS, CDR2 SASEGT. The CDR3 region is CASSRRDSQETQYF. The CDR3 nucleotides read TGTGCCAGCAGTCGCCGGGACAGCCAAGAGACCCAGTACTTC.

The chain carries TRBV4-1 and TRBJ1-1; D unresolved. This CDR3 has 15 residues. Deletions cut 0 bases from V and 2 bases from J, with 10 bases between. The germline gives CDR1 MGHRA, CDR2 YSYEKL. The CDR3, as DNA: TGCGCCAGCAGCCAAGAGCCCAGGCCCAACACTGAAGCTTTCTTT. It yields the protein CASSQEPRPNTEAFF.

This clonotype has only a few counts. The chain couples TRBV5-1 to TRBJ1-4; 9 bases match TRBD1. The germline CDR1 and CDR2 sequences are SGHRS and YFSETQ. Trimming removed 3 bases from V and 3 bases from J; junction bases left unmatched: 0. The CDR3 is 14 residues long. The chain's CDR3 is CASSYRGPNEKLFF. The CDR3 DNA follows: TGCGCCAGCAGCTACAGGGGGCCTAATGAAAAACTGTTTTTT.

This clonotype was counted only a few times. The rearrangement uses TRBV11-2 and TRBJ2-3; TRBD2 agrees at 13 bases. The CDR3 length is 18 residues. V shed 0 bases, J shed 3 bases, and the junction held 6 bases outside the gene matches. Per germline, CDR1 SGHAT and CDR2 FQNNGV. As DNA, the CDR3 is TGTGCCAGCAGCTTAGATAAGGGACTAGCGGGATGGACAGATACGCAGTATTTT. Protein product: CASSLDKGLAGWTDTQYF.

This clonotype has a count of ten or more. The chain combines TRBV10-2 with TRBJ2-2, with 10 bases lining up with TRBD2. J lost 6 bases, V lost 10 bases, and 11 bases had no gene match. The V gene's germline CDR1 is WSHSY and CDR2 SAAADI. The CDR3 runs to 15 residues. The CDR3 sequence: CATHGSGRDSGELFF. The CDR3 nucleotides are TGCGCCACCCACGGGAGCGGGAGGGATTCCGGGGAGCTGTTTTTT.